The source of this T cell receptor beta chain is a study of CD8+CD57+ T cells in acquired aplastic anemia (dated by TCRdb to 2016 to 2019). For the wider study: On average, sorted CD4+ and CD8+ cells yielded approximately 3 ug of extracted DNA, with a range of roughly 0.18 to 30 ug. Mean read counts for healthy donor samples were around 10 million for CD4+ cells and some 11 million for CD8+ cells.

The paper's findings and limits, for the study overall: No significant difference in CD8+ Simpson's diversity was found between patients and healthy controls (P=0.060). Around 28 CD8+ CDR3 sequences were found to be shared between patients and controls, but these sequences appeared to be highly expressed in patients and within the immunodominant clones of the patients.

Genomic DNA was used as template for profiling of TCR beta VDJ combinations and CDR3 sequences. An Illumina HiSeq 2000 was used for TCR repertoire sequencing. The authors processed their data as follows. TRBV/TRBJ rearrangement plots, CDR3 size and DJ length profiles, and Simpson's diversity index were used to evaluate the repertoires. The immunodominant clone was defined as the most abundant DNA sequence in deep sequencing data. CDR3 amino acid sequences were screened for sharing across subjects and were compared with published repertoires and the VDJdb database. Clones were called with MiXCR by TCRdb after fastp trimmed the public reads at Q25, and only in-frame beta chains were retained. Each entry is one CDR3 protein sequence, shown with its most common DNA and genes. TCRdb's processing, not the authors' own work, is the source of the V and J calls. Present in this sample are just over 400,000 distinct CDR3 sequences, about 70% of which were seen just once. Less than 4% of the sample belongs to the ten largest clones.

This clonotype was recorded at least ten times. What antigen it recognizes has not been identified. Base qualities are not provided; no much larger clone lies one nucleotide away. The study deep-sequenced TCR repertoires of sorted CD4+ and CD8+ blood T cells from severe aplastic anemia patients and healthy subjects. Ficoll-Paque density gradient centrifugation was used to isolate peripheral blood mononuclear cells. Before DNA extraction, CD4+ and CD8+ T cells were sorted by FACS or by magnetic beads. CDR1 and CDR2 (SGHRS, YFSETQ) derive from the germline V gene. From the cysteine up to the phenylalanine, the CDR3 has a length of 15 residues. Only the CDR3 portion is preserved as DNA: 45 bases, with reading frame beginning at the first base. V and J lose 0 bases and 4 bases, and a span of 12 bases separates them.

The chain is encoded by TRBV5-1 joined to TRBJ2-3; 6 matching bases give a weak D call of TRBD1. This receptor was obtained from a human donor in good health, serving as a control. The sequenced sample was sorted CD4+, CD8+, or CD8+CD57+ T cells (not recorded which) from PBMCs. The nucleotide sequence is given as TGCGCCAGCAGCTTGGCCCTTGGGGGCTCAGATACGCAGTATTTT. Translated, this gives CASSLALGGSDTQYF.